The rows below give T cell receptor beta chains drawn from one sample of a study of blood T cell repertoires in COVID-19. Assay used: immunoSEQ multiplex PCR; TCRdb lists only in-frame clones, some missing. Of some 270,000 clones listed, roughly nine tenths are singletons. Sequences were obtained from PBMCs or T cells enriched from blood (not recorded which). The receptors were gathered from a woman aged 55-69 years who had recovered from COVID-19. Each CDR3 is given with its conserved first and last residue. A D gene is named only where the DNA matches it firmly. Clone size is shown for a subset of rows, as once, few, many or a class of expanded clone.

J: TRBJ1-5; D: .; size: .; V: TRBV11-3; DNA: TGTGCCAGCAGCTTAGGGGCAGAGCATCAGCCCCAGCATTTT; CDR3: CASSLGAEHQPQHF
J: TRBJ2-5; D: TRBD2; size: .; V: TRBV19; DNA: TGTGCCAGTAGTATAGTGGGACTAAGAGAGACCCAGTACTTC; CDR3: CASSIVGLRETQYF
J: TRBJ2-7; D: .; size: .; V: TRBV19; DNA: TGTGCCAGTAGTTACAGGAGGGACGGATCCTCAGCGAAGAACGAGCAGTACTTC; CDR3: CASSYRRDGSSAKNEQYF
J: TRBJ2-4; D: TRBD2; size: .; V: TRBV11-2; DNA: TGTGCCAGCAGCTTAGTGCCGGGAGGGGCCAAAAACATTCAGTACTTC; CDR3: CASSLVPGGAKNIQYF
J: TRBJ2-2; D: .; size: .; V: TRBV28; DNA: TGTGCCAGCAGTCCAGAGAGGGTGAACACCGGGGAGCTGTTTTTT; CDR3: CASSPERVNTGELFF
J: TRBJ2-7; D: TRBD2; size: .; V: TRBV6-6; DNA: TGTGCCACCATGGTAGCTAGCGGGGTTCGGGAGCAGTACTTC; CDR3: CATMVASGVREQYF
J: TRBJ1-2; D: TRBD1; size: .; V: TRBV27; DNA: TGTGCCTCACTGGGACAGGGGGCGACTAGGGGCTACACCTTC; CDR3: CASLGQGATRGYTF
J: TRBJ2-7; D: TRBD1; size: .; V: TRBV19; DNA: TGTGCCAGTAGTATGGACAGGGGGCCCTCCTACGAGCAGTACTTC; CDR3: CASSMDRGPSYEQYF
J: TRBJ2-3; D: .; size: .; V: TRBV10-1; DNA: TGCGCCAGCAGTGACGCGAGGGGGACCACAGATACGCAGTATTTT; CDR3: CASSDARGTTDTQYF
J: TRBJ1-4; D: .; size: .; V: TRBV9; DNA: TGTGCCAGCAGCGTAGAAGGGAAGGGAGTGAGTGAAAAACTGTTTTTT; CDR3: CASSVEGKGVSEKLFF
J: TRBJ1-5; D: TRBD1; size: .; V: TRBV30; DNA: TGTGCCTGGAGAAAAGTCCCGGGACAGGGTCAGCCCCAGCATTTT; CDR3: CAWRKVPGQGQPQHF
J: TRBJ1-2; D: TRBD1; size: few; V: TRBV28; DNA: TGTGCCAGCAGTTTATGGGGCCCGGGACAGGGGGCCTATGGCTACACCTTC; CDR3: CASSLWGPGQGAYGYTF
J: TRBJ1-4; D: TRBD1; size: .; V: TRBV28; DNA: TGTGCCAGCAGTCAAACCGGGACAGCCAGTGAAAAACTGTTTTTT; CDR3: CASSQTGTASEKLFF
J: TRBJ1-6; D: .; size: .; V: TRBV5-6; DNA: TGTGCCAGCAGCTTGGCGGGAAGTTTACAATCACCCCTCCACTTT; CDR3: CASSLAGSLQSPLHF
J: TRBJ1-2; D: .; size: .; V: TRBV15; DNA: TGTGCCACCAGCAGAGGGAGCAGGACATCCCAGACCCGTGGCTACACCTTC; CDR3: CATSRGSRTSQTRGYTF
J: TRBJ2-1; D: .; size: .; V: TRBV14; DNA: TGTGCCAGCAGCTTTATACCTAGCAGAGGGTACAATGAGCAGTTCTTC; CDR3: CASSFIPSRGYNEQFF
J: TRBJ1-3; D: .; size: .; V: TRBV9; DNA: TGTGCCAGCAGCGTGATAGATTCTGGAAACACCATATATTTT; CDR3: CASSVIDSGNTIYF
J: TRBJ2-7; D: .; size: .; V: TRBV19; DNA: TGTGCCAGTAGCCACACAGGGGGGGCGGTTTACGAGCAGTACTTC; CDR3: CASSHTGGAVYEQYF
J: TRBJ2-7; D: .; size: .; V: TRBV5-1; DNA: TGCGCCAGCAGCTTGACAGATTACGAGCAGTACTTC; CDR3: CASSLTDYEQYF
J: TRBJ2-3; D: .; size: once; V: TRBV7-9; DNA: TGTGCCAGCAGCTCCCCGGCTAGCGCGAGCACAGATACGCAGTATTTT; CDR3: CASSSPASASTDTQYF
J: TRBJ2-7; D: .; size: .; V: TRBV6-6; DNA: TGTGCCAGCAGTCTAGGGGATAGCCGCGAGCAGTACTTC; CDR3: CASSLGDSREQYF
J: TRBJ1-2; D: TRBD1; size: .; V: TRBV5-1; DNA: TGCGCCAGCAGAACCTCAACGGACAGGGGATTCGGCTACACCTTC; CDR3: CASRTSTDRGFGYTF
J: TRBJ1-1; D: .; size: .; V: TRBV5-1; DNA: TGCGCCAGCAGCCGGGGGGCCGCACACACTGAAGCTTTCTTT; CDR3: CASSRGAAHTEAFF
J: TRBJ1-1; D: .; size: .; V: TRBV16; DNA: TGTGCCAGCAGCCCTTACCCGACATTGAACACTGAAGCTTTCTTT; CDR3: CASSPYPTLNTEAFF